This T cell receptor beta chain was captured in a study of PD-L1 blockade in urothelial cancer. On the study more broadly: Atezolizumab 1,200 mg was given intravenously every 3 weeks, starting 2014. The researchers analyzed blood 3 weeks (second dose) and 6 weeks after treatment start. General study findings and limits: Clonality of blood TCR below the median before treatment predicted better survival.

Urothelial carcinoma affected the patients, and it was locally advanced or metastatic. The repertoire was sequenced with immunoSEQ multiplex PCR; TCRdb's copy has only in-frame clones and lacks some. The sample has approximately 48,000 clones; about 90% are singletons. The table lists this clone with a count of one. Its antigen is as yet unknown. Looked up from germline, CDR1 is SGHAT and CDR2 is FQNNGV. The CDR3 is 15 amino acids. V gave up 5 bases and J gave up 2 bases; unmatched junction bases: 5. Specimen: PBMCs, collected around atezolizumab (anti-PD-L1) treatment. The chain joins TRBV11-2 to TRBJ2-7; 11 nucleotides line up with TRBD1. This TCR derives from a man between 60 and 70 years old with urothelial cancer. The CDR3 bases are TGTGCCAGCAGCCACCCGGGACAGGGGGCCTACGAGCAGTACTTC. It is translated as CASSHPGQGAYEQYF.